This entry lists 8 T cell receptor beta chains sequenced from one sample in a study of CD8+ T cells in alopecia areata. Noted treatment: oral pan-JAK inhibitor, 5-10 mg twice daily. Following RNA extraction, reverse transcription yielded cDNA that acted as the sequencing template. Profiling relied on immunoSEQ multiplex PCR, and the TCRdb table lists in-frame clones only, not all of them. This table has around 300,000 clones, 60% appearing once. The specimen was CD4+ T cells sorted from blood, collected between weeks 51 and 54, from a patient treated with tofacitinib. The receptors stem from a human donor with alopecia areata.

This clone was seen a handful of times. The chain carries TRBV7-2 and TRBJ2-7; no firm D call. This CDR3 is 12 amino acids long. V was cut by 5 bases and J by 3 bases, with 8 bases left in between. Germline values: CDR1 SGHTA, CDR2 FQGNSA. Written as DNA, the CDR3 is TGTGCCAGCAGCCCAACAGACTACGAGCAGTACTTC. The encoded protein is CASSPTDYEQYF.

V gene TRBV2 combines with J gene TRBJ1-5; no firm D call. This CDR3 comprises 13 residues. Germline V gene lookup returns CDR1 SNHLY and CDR2 FYNNEI. Trimming left V 0 bases short and J 3 bases short, with 3 bases between. CDR3 sequence (DNA): TGTGCCAGCAGTGAAGCAGTCAATCAGCCCCAGCATTTT. Amino acid sequence: CASSEAVNQPQHF. Based on the CDR3 plus reference TRBV2 and TRBJ1-5, the full variable domain is EPEVTQTPSHQVTQMGQEVILRCVPISNHLYFYWYRQILGQKVEFLVSFYNNEISEKSEIFDDQFSVERPDGSNFTLKIRSTKLEDSAMYFCASSEAVNQPQHFGDGTRLSIL.

The J gene is TRBJ1-4, the V gene TRBV30; D not certain. This CDR3 is built from 14 residues. V was shortened by 1 base and J by 4 bases, with 10 bases between the two germline ends. Per the germline V gene, CDR1 is GTSNPN and CDR2 is SVGIG (reference sequence). Here the CDR3 reads CAWSEQMINEKLFF. Here the CDR3 DNA reads TGTGCCTGGAGTGAACAGATGATTAATGAAAAACTGTTTTTT. The full variable domain, completed using reference TRBV30 and TRBJ1-4, is SQTIHQWPATLVQPVGSPLSLECTVEGTSNPNLYWYRQAAGRGLQLLFYSVGIGQISSEVPQNLSASRPQDRQFILSSKKLLLSDSGFYLCAWSEQMINEKLFFGSGTQLSVL.

This clone showed up just a few times. The chain carries TRBV18 and TRBJ2-3, with 7 positions matching TRBD1. V shed 1 base and J 9 bases; nucleotides not matched to a gene: 4. The CDR3 has 13 amino acids. Germline V gene data show CDR1 as KGHSH and CDR2 as LQKENI. CDR3 amino acids: CASSPLGQETQYF. Here the CDR3 DNA reads TGTGCCAGCTCACCACTAGGACAGGAGACGCAGTATTTT.

This clone has just a few counts. The chain recombines TRBV7-3 with TRBJ2-6; 7 bases align to TRBD2. The length of the CDR3 is 15 residues. The ends lost 3 bases at V and 2 bases at J; junction bases unmatched: 1. Germline V CDR1 and CDR2: SGHTA, FQGTGA. The CDR3 sequence: CASSLGGTGANVLTF. Written as DNA, the CDR3 is TGTGCCAGCAGCTTGGGAGGGACTGGGGCCAACGTCCTGACTTTC. Combining the CDR3 with reference TRBV7-3 and TRBJ2-6 gives the whole variable domain GAGVSQTPSNKVTEKGKYVELRCDPISGHTALYWYRQSLGQGPEFLIYFQGTGAADDSGLPNDRFFAVRPEGSVSTLKIQRTERGDSAVYLCASSLGGTGANVLTFGAGSRLTVL.

This sequence joins TRBV18 and TRBJ1-1, with 7 bases that match TRBD1. CDR3 length equals 15 residues. The V gene end was trimmed by 4 bases and the J gene end by 0 bases; junction bases not matched to a gene: 5. In germline, CDR1 is KGHSH, CDR2 LQKENI. CDR3 sequence (DNA): TGTGCCAGCTCACTATCCGGGACAGTGAACACTGAAGCTTTCTTT. It translates to CASSLSGTVNTEAFF.

The chain has TRBV6-1 and TRBJ1-2; TRBD1 might be the D (6 bases). CDR1 and CDR2 (germline): MNHNS, SASEGT. CDR3 length: 13 residues. V was cut by 2 bases and J by 8 bases, with 12 bases left in between. The DNA for the CDR3 is TGTGCCAGCAGTGAATCGGGGGCGGGAGGCTACACCTTC. Protein sequence: CASSESGAGGYTF.

A few counts support this clone. The chain carries TRBV29-1 and TRBJ1-4; TRBD1 is a possible D gene (6 bases). Germline CDR1 SQVTM, CDR2 ANQGSEA. This CDR3 contains 15 residues. Trimming removed 0 bases at V and 7 bases at J, with 15 bases between. The CDR3 nucleotides are TGCAGCGTTGAAGATATAACAGGGTCTCGTGAAAAACTGTTTTTT. Its protein product is CSVEDITGSREKLFF.